Listed below are T cell receptor beta chains from one sample, sequenced in a study of chemoradiotherapy in HPV16-positive cancers. Method: immunoSEQ multiplex PCR; TCRdb's copy keeps in-frame clones and lacks some. The sample yields tens of thousands of clones, around three quarters seen once. This sample comprised blood, obtained from a patient who underwent chemoradiotherapy. The receptor source for this set is a human donor with HPV-associated anogenital cancer. Each CDR3 is given with its conserved first and last residue. The D gene is left open where the match is weak. Expanded clones get a size class; other rows say once, few or many, or leave the size out.

>.|once|TRBJ1-2|TRBV27
CASSPLGGALGYTF
TGTGCCAGCAGCCCCTTGGGGGGGGCGCTCGGCTACACCTTC
>.|.|TRBJ2-2|TRBV18
CASSPTSQRGANTGELFF
TGTGCCAGCTCACCAACCTCACAGAGGGGAGCGAACACCGGGGAGCTGTTTTTT
>TRBD1|.|TRBJ1-4|TRBV5-1
CASSWGDRENEKLFF
TGCGCCAGCAGCTGGGGGGACAGAGAGAATGAAAAACTGTTTTTT
>.|.|TRBJ2-3|TRBV18
CASSPYPGGTDTQYF
TGTGCCAGCTCACCATACCCCGGCGGCACAGATACGCAGTATTTT
>.|.|TRBJ1-3|TRBV30
CAWTFSTSGFSNTIYF
TGTGCCTGGACGTTTTCCACTTCTGGTTTCTCAAACACCATATATTTT
>.|.|TRBJ2-3|TRBV10-1
CASSEPRLGGPNENTDTQYF
TGCGCCAGCAGTGAGCCTAGACTAGGTGGTCCCAACGAAAACACAGATACGCAGTATTTT
>.|.|TRBJ2-7|TRBV5-1
CASSRRGSYEQYF
TGCGCCAGCAGCAGACGGGGCTCCTACGAGCAGTACTTC
>.|.|TRBJ1-2|TRBV7-2
CASSLRSGARDGYTF
TGTGCCAGCAGCTTACGGTCTGGGGCTAGAGATGGCTACACCTTC
>.|once|TRBJ2-7|TRBV10-1
CASSTGYEQYF
TGCGCCAGCAGTACTGGCTACGAGCAGTACTTC
>.|.|TRBJ2-7|TRBV21-1
CASSPGSSYEQYF
TGTGCCAGCAGCCCAGGTAGCTCCTACGAGCAGTACTTC
>.|once|TRBJ2-7|TRBV5-1
CASSLMSGTYEQYF
TGCGCCAGCAGCTTGATGTCAGGGACCTACGAGCAGTACTTC
>.|.|TRBJ2-3|TRBV5-4
CASSSRQEDTQYF
TGTGCCAGCAGCTCCCGACAGGAAGATACGCAGTATTTT
>.|.|TRBJ1-5|TRBV7-9
CASSLELGRDQPQHF
TGTGCCAGCAGCTTAGAATTAGGGAGGGATCAGCCCCAGCATTTT
>.|.|TRBJ2-1|TRBV18
CASSPDETRGRYNEQFF
TGTGCCAGCTCACCCGATGAAACCAGGGGCCGCTACAATGAGCAGTTCTTC
>.|.|TRBJ1-5|TRBV10-3
CAISSSTGSNQPQHF
TGTGCCATCAGTTCTTCGACAGGCTCCAATCAGCCCCAGCATTTT
>TRBD2|.|TRBJ2-1|TRBV7-7
CASSLGGLAGSNEQFF
TGTGCCAGCAGCTTAGGGGGACTAGCGGGAAGCAATGAGCAGTTCTTC
>.|once|TRBJ2-7|TRBV7-3
CASSLNPRYEQYF
TGTGCCAGCAGCTTAAATCCCCGCTACGAGCAGTACTTC
>.|.|TRBJ2-3|TRBV5-1
CASSLEARGTDTQYF
TGCGCCAGCAGCTTGGAAGCGAGGGGCACAGATACGCAGTATTTT
>.|few|TRBJ1-2|TRBV5-1
CASSLEEAGEDGYTF
TGCGCCAGCAGCTTGGAAGAGGCAGGGGAGGATGGCTACACCTTC
>.|.|TRBJ2-7|TRBV5-4
CASSLAGTRTVEQYF
TGTGCCAGCAGCTTAGCCGGGACAAGAACAGTCGAGCAGTACTTC
>.|once|TRBJ2-3|TRBV4-3
CASSASGSWDTQYF
TGCGCCAGCAGTGCCTCGGGGAGTTGGGATACGCAGTATTTT
>.|.|TRBJ1-6|TRBV30
CAWSFGGDNSPLHF
TGTGCCTGGAGTTTCGGGGGGGATAATTCACCCCTCCACTTT
>TRBD2|.|TRBJ2-5|TRBV6-5
CASSYELAGGRSQYF
TGTGCCAGCAGTTACGAACTAGCGGGGGGGCGGTCCCAGTACTTC
>.|.|TRBJ1-1|TRBV7-9
CASNLSGGVEAFF
TGTGCCAGCAACCTCTCAGGCGGGGTTGAAGCTTTCTTT
>.|.|TRBJ1-4|TRBV28
CASTLVAATNEKLFF
TGTGCCAGCACCCTTGTGGCTGCAACTAATGAAAAACTGTTTTTT